This is a list of T cell receptor beta chains from one sample in a study of blood T cell repertoires in COVID-19. Using immunoSEQ multiplex PCR, the repertoire was profiled, and TCRdb retains in-frame clones only, with some absent. The sample consists of tens of thousands of clones, 91% of them appearing once. The sequencing sample was made of peripheral blood. Every receptor here comes from a man in his 60s with acute or convalescent COVID-19. CDR3s include the opening cysteine and the closing phenylalanine or tryptophan. A D gene is named only where the DNA matches it firmly. Size is stated for part of the rows, as once, few or many counts, or as a class when the clone is expanded.

cdr3_length: 17
v_call: TRBV5-3
j_call: TRBJ2-2
d_call: TRBD2
clone_size: -
cdr3_nt: TGTGCCAGAAGCTTGTCTGGGACTAGCAGGACGACCGGGGAGCTGTTTTTT
cdr3_aa: CARSLSGTSRTTGELFF

cdr3_length: 14
v_call: TRBV2
j_call: TRBJ1-2
d_call: TRBD1
clone_size: -
cdr3_nt: TGTGCCAGCAGTGAAGAACTGGACAGGGCTGGCTACACCTTC
cdr3_aa: CASSEELDRAGYTF

cdr3_length: 14
v_call: TRBV6-4
j_call: TRBJ2-1
d_call: -
clone_size: few
cdr3_nt: TGTGCCAGCAGTGAACTTAGCGGCAACAATGAGCAGTTCTTC
cdr3_aa: CASSELSGNNEQFF

cdr3_length: 18
v_call: TRBV19
j_call: TRBJ2-1
d_call: TRBD2
clone_size: -
cdr3_nt: TGTGCCAGTAGTATAGAAGGGAGTCGAGCGGGACTCTACAATGAGCAGTTCTTC
cdr3_aa: CASSIEGSRAGLYNEQFF

cdr3_length: 14
v_call: TRBV5-4
j_call: TRBJ2-2
d_call: -
clone_size: -
cdr3_nt: TGTGCCAGCAGGGGAGGCATGAACACCGGGGAGCTGTTTTTT
cdr3_aa: CASRGGMNTGELFF

cdr3_length: 11
v_call: TRBV20-1
j_call: TRBJ2-1
d_call: -
clone_size: -
cdr3_nt: TGCAGCACAGTGCATACTAATGAGCAGTTCTTC
cdr3_aa: CSTVHTNEQFF

cdr3_length: 17
v_call: TRBV11-3
j_call: TRBJ2-3
d_call: TRBD1
clone_size: -
cdr3_nt: TGTGCCAGCAGCTTGGGCACGACAGGGGGAGACACAGATACGCAGTATTTT
cdr3_aa: CASSLGTTGGDTDTQYF

cdr3_length: 14
v_call: TRBV7-9
j_call: TRBJ2-7
d_call: TRBD2
clone_size: -
cdr3_nt: TGTGCCAGCATCCCACGGGGCGGGAGTGACGAGCAGTACTTC
cdr3_aa: CASIPRGGSDEQYF

cdr3_length: 17
v_call: TRBV3-1/TRBV3-2
j_call: TRBJ1-1
d_call: -
clone_size: -
cdr3_nt: TGTGCCAGCAGCCAAGGGCCCACGGGGAGAAAGAACACTGAAGCTTTCTTT
cdr3_aa: CASSQGPTGRKNTEAFF

cdr3_length: 14
v_call: TRBV11-2
j_call: TRBJ1-5
d_call: -
clone_size: -
cdr3_nt: TGTGCCAGCAGCTTAGATCGGGGGGGTCAGCCCCAGCATTTT
cdr3_aa: CASSLDRGGQPQHF

cdr3_length: 15
v_call: TRBV25-1
j_call: TRBJ2-1
d_call: TRBD2
clone_size: -
cdr3_nt: TGTGCCAGCAGTGAAGTAGCGGGATCTAAGAATGAGCAGTTCTTC
cdr3_aa: CASSEVAGSKNEQFF

cdr3_length: 17
v_call: TRBV19
j_call: TRBJ2-1
d_call: -
clone_size: -
cdr3_nt: TGTGCCAGTAGCACCGGCGGGGCTAGCGTGAACTACAATGAGCAGTTCTTC
cdr3_aa: CASSTGGASVNYNEQFF

cdr3_length: 15
v_call: TRBV3-1/TRBV3-2
j_call: TRBJ2-1
d_call: -
clone_size: -
cdr3_nt: TGTGCCAGCAGCCAAGAGGGCAGCTACTACAATGAGCAGTTCTTC
cdr3_aa: CASSQEGSYYNEQFF

cdr3_length: 13
v_call: TRBV29-1
j_call: TRBJ1-5
d_call: TRBD1
clone_size: once
cdr3_nt: TGCAGCGTGGCGACAGGGCGAGAGCAGCCCCAGCATTTT
cdr3_aa: CSVATGREQPQHF

cdr3_length: 17
v_call: TRBV28
j_call: TRBJ1-6
d_call: TRBD1
clone_size: -
cdr3_nt: TGTGCCAGCAGTTCTCTGACAGGGGGAACCTATAATTCACCCCTCCACTTT
cdr3_aa: CASSSLTGGTYNSPLHF

cdr3_length: 15
v_call: TRBV10-3
j_call: TRBJ2-5
d_call: TRBD1
clone_size: -
cdr3_nt: TGTGCCATCAGTGAGGACAGGGGGCGCGGGGAGACCCAGTACTTC
cdr3_aa: CAISEDRGRGETQYF

cdr3_length: 14
v_call: TRBV5-1
j_call: TRBJ2-7
d_call: TRBD2
clone_size: -
cdr3_nt: TGCGCCAGCAGCGCGGGACTAGGCTCCTACGAGCAGTACTTC
cdr3_aa: CASSAGLGSYEQYF

cdr3_length: 13
v_call: TRBV6-5
j_call: TRBJ2-7
d_call: -
clone_size: -
cdr3_nt: TGTGCCAGCAGTTTACTACGAGACTACGAGCAGTACTTC
cdr3_aa: CASSLLRDYEQYF

cdr3_length: 18
v_call: TRBV3-1/TRBV3-2
j_call: TRBJ1-5
d_call: -
clone_size: -
cdr3_nt: TGTGCCAGCAGCCCCACTCCAGGGAGGGGGTATAGCAATCAGCCCCAGCATTTT
cdr3_aa: CASSPTPGRGYSNQPQHF

cdr3_length: 17
v_call: TRBV9
j_call: TRBJ2-5
d_call: -
clone_size: -
cdr3_nt: TGTGCCAGCAGCGTAGGTTGGGCTCGACGTGGGAGAGAGACCCAGTACTTC
cdr3_aa: CASSVGWARRGRETQYF

cdr3_length: 17
v_call: TRBV5-8
j_call: TRBJ1-1
d_call: -
clone_size: -
cdr3_nt: TGTGCCAGCAGCCCCAGGGGCAGAACAGACCTGAACACTGAAGCTTTCTTT
cdr3_aa: CASSPRGRTDLNTEAFF

cdr3_length: 16
v_call: TRBV7-2
j_call: TRBJ1-4
d_call: -
clone_size: -
cdr3_nt: TGTGCCAGCAGCACCTACAGGGCCCCAACTAATGAAAAACTGTTTTTT
cdr3_aa: CASSTYRAPTNEKLFF

cdr3_length: 16
v_call: TRBV28
j_call: TRBJ1-1
d_call: TRBD1
clone_size: -
cdr3_nt: TGTGCCAGCAGCATAAGGGGACAGTTGGAGAACACTGAAGCTTTCTTT
cdr3_aa: CASSIRGQLENTEAFF

cdr3_length: 15
v_call: TRBV19
j_call: TRBJ2-1
d_call: -
clone_size: once
cdr3_nt: TGTGCCAGTAGTATCGGGACTCCCTCCTACAATGAGCAGTTCTTC
cdr3_aa: CASSIGTPSYNEQFF

cdr3_length: 17
v_call: TRBV9
j_call: TRBJ1-1
d_call: TRBD1
clone_size: -
cdr3_nt: TGTGCCAGCAGCGTAGGTGAAGGGGGCTGGATAAACACTGAAGCTTTCTTT
cdr3_aa: CASSVGEGGWINTEAFF

cdr3_length: 16
v_call: TRBV5-1
j_call: TRBJ1-2
d_call: -
clone_size: -
cdr3_nt: TGCGCCAGCAGCCAGCCCGGCACCGGATTCAGCGAGCCGTACACCTTC
cdr3_aa: CASSQPGTGFSEPYTF

cdr3_length: 15
v_call: TRBV6-5
j_call: TRBJ2-7
d_call: TRBD2
clone_size: -
cdr3_nt: TGTGCCAGCAGGCCGGGACTAGCGGGATCAAAGGAGCAGTACTTC
cdr3_aa: CASRPGLAGSKEQYF

cdr3_length: 14
v_call: TRBV19
j_call: TRBJ2-7
d_call: TRBD1
clone_size: -
cdr3_nt: TGTGCCAGTAGTCAAGGGACAGAAGAGGCCGAGCAGTACTTC
cdr3_aa: CASSQGTEEAEQYF

cdr3_length: 13
v_call: TRBV18
j_call: TRBJ1-2
d_call: -
clone_size: few
cdr3_nt: TGTGCCAGCTCACCGGAGTCAACCTATGGCTACACCTTC
cdr3_aa: CASSPESTYGYTF

cdr3_length: 13
v_call: TRBV7-2
j_call: TRBJ2-3
d_call: -
clone_size: once
cdr3_nt: TGTGCCAGCAGCTCCGGGGGGCCAGATACGCAGTATTTT
cdr3_aa: CASSSGGPDTQYF

cdr3_length: 16
v_call: TRBV11-3
j_call: TRBJ2-5
d_call: TRBD1
clone_size: -
cdr3_nt: TGTGCCAGCAGCTTCCCCTCCGGGACAGGGGAAGAGACCCAGTACTTC
cdr3_aa: CASSFPSGTGEETQYF

cdr3_length: 14
v_call: TRBV5-4
j_call: TRBJ2-7
d_call: TRBD1
clone_size: -
cdr3_nt: TGTGCCAGCGCTCTGGACAGGGGGCTATCCGAGCAGTACTTC
cdr3_aa: CASALDRGLSEQYF

cdr3_length: 16
v_call: TRBV24-1
j_call: TRBJ2-1
d_call: TRBD2
clone_size: few
cdr3_nt: TGTGCCACCAGTGACCCCGGGACTAGCGGGGGTTATGAGCAGTTCTTC
cdr3_aa: CATSDPGTSGGYEQFF

cdr3_length: 16
v_call: TRBV7-5
j_call: TRBJ1-1
d_call: -
clone_size: once
cdr3_nt: TGTGCCAGAAGCCCAAGACAGGTACAAGGGAACACTGAAGCTTTCTTT
cdr3_aa: CARSPRQVQGNTEAFF

cdr3_length: 16
v_call: TRBV19
j_call: TRBJ2-5
d_call: TRBD1
clone_size: -
cdr3_nt: TGTGCCAGTACCCGCGGTGGGACAGGGGTCGGAGAGACCCAGTACTTC
cdr3_aa: CASTRGGTGVGETQYF

cdr3_length: 13
v_call: TRBV19
j_call: TRBJ2-1
d_call: -
clone_size: -
cdr3_nt: TGTGCCAGTAGCCTCGCTAGGGGCAATGAGCAGTTCTTC
cdr3_aa: CASSLARGNEQFF

cdr3_length: 14
v_call: TRBV19
j_call: TRBJ2-7
d_call: -
clone_size: -
cdr3_nt: TGTGCCAGTAGTACCGACAGTCGATACTACGAGCAGTACTTC
cdr3_aa: CASSTDSRYYEQYF

cdr3_length: 14
v_call: TRBV11-2
j_call: TRBJ1-3
d_call: -
clone_size: -
cdr3_nt: TGTGCCAGCACCGGAGTCAACTCTGGAAACACCATATATTTT
cdr3_aa: CASTGVNSGNTIYF

cdr3_length: 12
v_call: TRBV6-5
j_call: TRBJ1-1
d_call: -
clone_size: -
cdr3_nt: TGTGCCAGCAGAGAGGTGAACACTGAAGCTTTCTTT
cdr3_aa: CASREVNTEAFF

cdr3_length: 14
v_call: TRBV5-1
j_call: TRBJ2-7
d_call: -
clone_size: once
cdr3_nt: TGCGCCAGCAGCAATACACAGGGATCCTACGAGCAGTACTTC
cdr3_aa: CASSNTQGSYEQYF

cdr3_length: 17
v_call: TRBV4-3
j_call: TRBJ2-1
d_call: TRBD1
clone_size: -
cdr3_nt: TGCGCCAGCAGCCCAGGGGGTGGGCGGTGGGCCTACAATGAGCAGTTCTTC
cdr3_aa: CASSPGGGRWAYNEQFF

cdr3_length: 14
v_call: TRBV2
j_call: TRBJ2-3
d_call: TRBD1
clone_size: -
cdr3_nt: TGTGCCAGCGGATCGGACAGGGGACCAGATACGCAGTATTTT
cdr3_aa: CASGSDRGPDTQYF

cdr3_length: 18
v_call: TRBV19
j_call: TRBJ2-3
d_call: TRBD2
clone_size: -
cdr3_nt: TGTGCCAGTAGTATTCAGGCCACCAGCGGGAGGGCCCCAGATACGCAGTATTTT
cdr3_aa: CASSIQATSGRAPDTQYF

cdr3_length: 13
v_call: TRBV30
j_call: TRBJ1-6
d_call: TRBD1
clone_size: -
cdr3_nt: TGTGCCTGGCAACCGGGACAGGGGGACCCCCTCCACTTT
cdr3_aa: CAWQPGQGDPLHF

cdr3_length: 14
v_call: TRBV11-2
j_call: TRBJ1-2
d_call: TRBD1
clone_size: -
cdr3_nt: TGTGCCAGCAGCTTAGGAGGGGGCGACTATGGCTACACCTTC
cdr3_aa: CASSLGGGDYGYTF

cdr3_length: 14
v_call: TRBV5-5
j_call: TRBJ1-6
d_call: TRBD1
clone_size: -
cdr3_nt: TGTGCCAGCAGCGGGGATACAGGGGGGGAACCCCTCCACTTT
cdr3_aa: CASSGDTGGEPLHF

cdr3_length: 17
v_call: TRBV24-1
j_call: TRBJ2-3
d_call: TRBD1
clone_size: -
cdr3_nt: TGTGCCACCAGTGAAGGGACAGCCGAAACTAGCACAGATACGCAGTATTTT
cdr3_aa: CATSEGTAETSTDTQYF

cdr3_length: 16
v_call: TRBV4-1
j_call: TRBJ1-2
d_call: -
clone_size: -
cdr3_nt: TGCGCCAGCAGCCAGGCCTCCCCAGGGGTTTTCTATGGCTACACCTTC
cdr3_aa: CASSQASPGVFYGYTF

cdr3_length: 17
v_call: TRBV7-9
j_call: TRBJ1-3
d_call: TRBD1
clone_size: -
cdr3_nt: TGTGCCATCCCCTTGGGGGACAGTCAGAGCTCTGGAAACACCATATATTTT
cdr3_aa: CAIPLGDSQSSGNTIYF